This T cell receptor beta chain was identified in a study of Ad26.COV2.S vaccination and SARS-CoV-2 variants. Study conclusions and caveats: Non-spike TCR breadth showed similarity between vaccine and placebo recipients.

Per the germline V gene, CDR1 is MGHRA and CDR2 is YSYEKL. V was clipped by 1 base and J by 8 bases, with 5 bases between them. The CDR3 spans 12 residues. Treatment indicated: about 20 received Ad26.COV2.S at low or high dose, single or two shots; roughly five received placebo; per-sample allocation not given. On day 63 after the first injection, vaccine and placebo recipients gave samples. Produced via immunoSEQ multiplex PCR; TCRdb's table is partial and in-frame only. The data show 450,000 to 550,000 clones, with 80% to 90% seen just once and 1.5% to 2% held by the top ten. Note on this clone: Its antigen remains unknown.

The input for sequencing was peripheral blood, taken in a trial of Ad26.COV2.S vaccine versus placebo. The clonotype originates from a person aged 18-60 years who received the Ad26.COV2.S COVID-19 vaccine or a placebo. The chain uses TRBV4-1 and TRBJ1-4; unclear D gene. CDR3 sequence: CASSQGTEKLFF. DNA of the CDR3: TGCGCCAGCAGCCAAGGGACCGAAAAACTGTTTTTT.